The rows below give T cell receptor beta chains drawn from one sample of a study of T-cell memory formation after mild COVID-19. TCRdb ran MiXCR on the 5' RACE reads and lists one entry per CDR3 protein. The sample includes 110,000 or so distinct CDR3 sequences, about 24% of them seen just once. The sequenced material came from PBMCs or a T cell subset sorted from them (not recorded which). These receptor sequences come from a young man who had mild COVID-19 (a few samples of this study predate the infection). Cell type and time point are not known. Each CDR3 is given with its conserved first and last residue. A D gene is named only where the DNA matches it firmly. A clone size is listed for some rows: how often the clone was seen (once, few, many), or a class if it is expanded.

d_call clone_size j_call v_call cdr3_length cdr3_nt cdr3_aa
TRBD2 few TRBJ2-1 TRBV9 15 TGTGCCAGCAGCGTGGGGACTAGTGCATACAATGAGCAGTTCTTC CASSVGTSAYNEQFF
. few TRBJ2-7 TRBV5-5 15 TGTGCCAGCAGCAGTTTAGACAGCGATATCTACGAGCAGTACTTC CASSSLDSDIYEQYF
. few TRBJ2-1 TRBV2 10 TGTGCCAGCAAGGGAAATGAGCAGTTCTTC CASKGNEQFF
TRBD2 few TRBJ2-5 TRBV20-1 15 TGCAGTGCTAGTGGCCTAGCGGGGGTCGGTGAGACCCAGTACTTC CSASGLAGVGETQYF
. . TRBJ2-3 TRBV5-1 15 TGCGCCAGCAGCTTCACCCAGCTGGGCACAGATACGCAGTATTTT CASSFTQLGTDTQYF
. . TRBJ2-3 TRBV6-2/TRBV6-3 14 TGTGCCAGCAGTCCCCCCTACAACACAGATACGCAGTATTTT CASSPPYNTDTQYF
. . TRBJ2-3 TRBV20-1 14 TGCAGTGCCCGCCCGGGACACCACACAGATACGCAGTATTTT CSARPGHHTDTQYF
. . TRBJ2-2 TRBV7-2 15 TGTGCCAGCAGCCCTCGACCGCAGAACACCGGGGAGCTGTTTTTT CASSPRPQNTGELFF
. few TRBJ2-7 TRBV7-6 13 TGTGCCAGCAGCTCAGACGGGCCCTACGAGCAGTACTTC CASSSDGPYEQYF
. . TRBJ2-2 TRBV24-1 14 TGTGCCACCAGTTCATCTGGGAACACCGGGGAGCTGTTTTTT CATSSSGNTGELFF